Below, one T cell receptor beta chain is given with its context. No antigen is known for it. The data are from a study of monozygotic twins with inflammatory bowel disease (dated by TCRdb to about 2019). Concerning the study at large: The full study comprised 28 monozygotic twin pairs: nine German pairs (four IBD-concordant, five IBD-discordant) and 19 IBD-discordant Danish pairs. Each individual had, on average, about 151 000 unique TCRalpha sequences and 181 000 unique TCRbeta sequences available for analysis. The search for disease-associated traits relied mainly on comparing, within discordant pairs, IBD patients with their genetically identical healthy co-twins. Overall study results and their limits: The analysis was unable to tell different T cell subtypes apart. The results gave no support for a single strong signal or clonotype linked to IBD. Compared with healthy twins, IBD patients had fewer clonotypes in common with other individuals, a difference most pronounced in patients showing signs of disease activity. No difference in repertoire similarity was observed between concordant and discordant twins, possibly owing to limited statistical power. Because patients were on differing immunosuppressive treatments, the repertoires may have picked up extra background noise and inter-individual variability. Measured by the inverse Simpson index, TCRbeta repertoire diversity was lower in IBD patients than in their healthy co-twins.

From its cysteine to its phenylalanine, the CDR3 spans 13 amino acids. Only the protein is available. Receptor amplification or capture employed 5' RACE. Preparation of each TCR library used approximately 4,000 ng of total RNA. For each sample, cDNA synthesis with SMARTScribe reverse transcriptase was split into eight separate reactions. During cDNA synthesis, template switching introduced unique molecular identifiers that contained a 6-nucleotide sample barcode. Two nested PCRs of about 16 and 10 cycles amplified the TCRalpha and TCRbeta cDNA, and bead purification followed each PCR. Before amplification, the cDNA was both treated with uracil DNA-glycosylase and purified with the QIAquick PCR purification kit. The second PCR was the step at which Illumina TruSeq-compatible adapters and sample-specific barcodes were added. TapeStation and Qubit were used to check library quality and concentration, and 5 ng of each library went into the pool. Sequencing of the pooled libraries was done on an Illumina HiSeq2500 single-index Rapid Run using custom sequencing primers and 2 x 100 bp reads. In the original analysis: PCR and sequencing errors were corrected by UMI-based consensus assembly using MiGEC version 1.2.6. MiXCR version 2.1.1 was used for V(D)J alignment, clonotype assembly and CDR3 extraction. To normalise gene usage, clonotype sharing and MAIT/NKT TCR abundance, the analysis used the top 1000, 10 000 and 20 000 clonotypes per sample. After downsampling to 27 000 UMIs, diversity was calculated as the inverse Simpson index using the vegan R package. Statistical testing used paired Mann-Whitney U tests on the discordant twin pairs and applied Benjamini-Hochberg correction for multiple testing. TCRdb reprocessed the reads, reporting each CDR3 protein sequence once and no DNA. Clone size and V and J calls follow TCRdb, not the original study. This specimen's table enumerates 300,000 to 400,000 distinct CDR3 sequences. The top ten constitute around 2% of the sample.

An approximately 2.6 ml peripheral blood sample was drawn into PAXgene tubes per donor and stored at -80°C. Without any T cell sorting, total RNA was extracted from whole blood using the PAXgene blood miRNA kit on an automated QIAcube. Peripheral blood from monozygotic twin pairs who were concordant or discordant for inflammatory bowel disease underwent deep TCRalpha and TCRbeta repertoire profiling using unique molecular barcoding. Smoking habits were recorded for all twin pairs, with individuals classified as current, former or never smokers. Here the chain combines TRBV21-1 and TRBJ1-4. TRBV21-1 is listed as a pseudogene. Sequencing was carried out using blood. The origin of this receptor is a human donor with ulcerative colitis or Crohn's disease, or a healthy co-twin of an affected twin (not recorded which). The CDR3 sequence is CASSKERGEKLFF.